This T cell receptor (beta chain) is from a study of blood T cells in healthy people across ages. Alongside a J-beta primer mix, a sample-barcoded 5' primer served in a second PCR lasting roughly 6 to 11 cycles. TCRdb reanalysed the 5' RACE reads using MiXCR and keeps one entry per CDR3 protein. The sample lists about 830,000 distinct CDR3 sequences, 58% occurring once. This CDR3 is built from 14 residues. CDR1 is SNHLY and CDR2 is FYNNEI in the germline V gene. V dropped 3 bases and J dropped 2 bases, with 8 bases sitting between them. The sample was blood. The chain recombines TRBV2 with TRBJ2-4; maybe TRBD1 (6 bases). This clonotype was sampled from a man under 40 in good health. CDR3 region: CASSDQGTKNIQYF. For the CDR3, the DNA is TGTGCCAGCAGTGACCAGGGGACCAAAAACATTCAGTACTTC.